This T cell receptor (beta chain) was sequenced for a study of shared clonotypes between healthy human individuals. The study, taken as a whole, reports: The naive CD4 repertoires of a few donors were compared, and approximately 5% of clonotypes were shared. Few donors restricted represented genetic and exposure-history diversity.

Deletions cut 5 bases from V and 4 bases from J, with 14 bases between. The CDR3 covers 14 residues. Germline lookup yields CDR1 SGHVS and CDR2 FQNEAQ. Comments on this clone: The antigen is not known.

Some clones are missing from TCRdb's copy, which holds only in-frame ones; the method was immunoSEQ multiplex PCR. The sample gives 1.4 million or so clones, approximately 98.5% of which show up once; roughly 0.35% is in the top ten. The source material was naive CD4+ T cells sorted from blood. Documented subset: CD45RA+ positively selected. The receptor was derived from a man aged 25-45 years in good health. The J gene is TRBJ1-2, the V gene TRBV7-8, with D possibly TRBD1 on 5 matching bases. The CDR3 region has the DNA TGTGCCAGCAGCCCGAGGGCGGGGGGCTATGGCTACACCTTC. Its translation is CASSPRAGGYGYTF. The full variable domain, its missing parts supplied by reference TRBV7-8 and TRBJ1-2, is GAGVSQSPRYKVAKRGQDVALRCDPISGHVSLFWYQQALGQGPEFLTYFQNEAQLDKSGLPSDRFFAERPEGSVSTLKIQRTQQEDSAVYLCASSPRAGGYGYTFGSGTRLTVV.